This TCR beta chain was observed in a study of T cell repertoires in cytomegalovirus infection. Background on the study: HLA-B-restricted CMV epitopes that are well studied were used alongside recently identified HLA-C-restricted ones. Matching HLA type and CMV infection were both indicated by public TCR beta signatures. Findings and limits, study-wide: Dominant in the ex vivo response were TCR beta clonotypes restricted by HLA-C and specific for CMV.

This clonotype has just a few counts. Its specificity is unknown. TCRdb re-analysed the reads in MiXCR, keeping a single row per CDR3 protein. The table includes some 310,000 distinct CDR3 sequences, around a quarter detected once. CDR3 length equals 14 residues. Trimming left V 2 bases short and J 1 base short, with 9 bases between. Looked up from germline, CDR1 is KGHSH and CDR2 is LQKENI. The sequence was collected from a human donor in good health (CMV status not recorded). Some clones in this sample may be carry-over from other donors' samples. The V call is TRBV18, the J call TRBJ2-7, with D possibly TRBD1 on 5 matching bases. Sequencing used cultured PBMCs, obtained from culture after CMV antigen stimulation. The CDR3 sequence is CASSPDRQSYEQYV. The CDR3 DNA reads as TGTGCCAGCTCACCAGACAGACAATCCTACGAGCAGTACGTC.